This paragraph covers one T cell receptor (beta chain) sequence. This receptor's antigen is unknown. No much larger clone is present one base from it, and per-base qualities are unavailable. The source of the sample is a study of blood T cells in healthy people across ages (dated by TCRdb to between 2015 and 2016). About the study as a whole: In model experiments, roughly one uniquely barcoded TCR beta cDNA molecule per two T cells was captured by template switching. The study measured age-related changes in TCR beta repertoire diversity using deep sequencing normalized with unique cDNA molecular identifiers. Donors were grouped into four age groups: young (average roughly 15 years), middle-aged (39), aged (around 60) and long-lived (approximately 81). The study analyzed two additional independent replicas of 1 million unique cDNA reads from the same blood draw for two donors, one aged 18 to 29 and one aged 80 or older.

Beyond this particular receptor, the publication reports: Compared with the aged group, more naive CD4+ T cells, fewer expanded clones and increased TCR diversity were shown by the long-lived group, suggesting age selection. Because profiling used bulk unsorted PBMCs, naive and antigen-experienced compartments could not be compared conclusively. Estimates of total diversity based on one million sequenced T cells were considered lower bounds and underestimates. There was a strong correlation between observed TCR beta diversity and the percentage of naive T cells measured by flow cytometry. Observed TCR beta diversity per million T cells fell roughly linearly with age, and a significant reduction was already apparent by age roughly 41. Because the CMV infection status of the donors was unknown, age-related changes in expanded clonotypes may potentially have been confounded.

At the junction V is shortened by 4 bases and J by 7 bases; bases outside the gene matches: 9. In the germline V gene, CDR1 corresponds to SGHTA and CDR2 to FQGNSA. The CDR3, from cysteine to phenylalanine, totals 14 residues. The read is trimmed to its CDR3 DNA, 42 bases read in frame from base 1. Preparation of the library involved 5' RACE. Sequencing relied on an Illumina HiSeq 2500. The second PCR ran for about 7 to 11 cycles and used a J-beta primer mix along with a sample-barcoded 5' primer. A unique molecular identifier was introduced onto each TCR beta cDNA molecule by a template-switch 5' adaptor carrying 12 random nucleotides. Each sample yielded at least 2.5 million CDR3-containing paired-end reads. First-strand cDNA was synthesized from all RNA with the Mint cDNA synthesis kit, primed by a TRBC-specific oligonucleotide. After uracil-DNA glycosylase treatment, a first 18-cycle PCR used universal primers M1SS and BC2_uni_R on all cDNA. Processing in the source paper ran as follows. Each sample was normalized by randomly selecting 1 million high-quality reads, each carrying a distinct molecular identifier. Reads sharing molecular identifiers were discarded rather than binned into consensus sequences. MiTCR, run with a Q25 quality threshold and the strictest error-elimination algorithm, handled CDR3 identification, clonotype clustering and error correction. A nonparametric unseen species model using Euler transformation provided a lower-bound estimate of total TCR beta diversity. TCRdb reprocessing: public reads trimmed at Q25 with fastp, clones called with MiXCR, in-frame beta chains kept. When rows share a CDR3 protein, they turn into one entry using the most common DNA and genes. TCRdb's processing, not the study's, gives the V and J calls here. The sample has a few hundred thousand distinct CDR3 sequences on record, roughly a quarter of them singletons. The leading ten clones occupy approximately 3.3% of the sample.

Systemically healthy Caucasian individuals from Russia, around 39 in total and aged about 6 to 95 years, were included as donors. Each donor gave around 9.5 milliliters of peripheral blood, collected into EDTA-treated Vacutainer tubes. Ficoll-Paque density-gradient centrifugation was used to isolate PBMCs, with at least 7 million obtained per sample. Total RNA was extracted from PBMCs with Trizol reagent, with at least 5.5 micrograms obtained per sample. For every donor, an aliquot of PBMCs went through flow cytometry to measure the percentages of naive CD45RAhigh/CD27high T cells. These data also featured in a second study, about T cells of mothers and their children. The second publication reports: Nine systemically healthy Caucasian individuals, comprising three mothers and their six children, were included as donors. cDNA synthesis used all of the extracted RNA, with 1.5 ug of RNA in each 15 ul reaction. In the second PCR, the M1S primer introduced both the sample barcodes and 2-4 random nucleotides. Over 8.5 million TCR beta CDR3 reads were obtained for each mother, and 2.5 million to 3 million reads were obtained for each child. TCR recombination output is similarly shaped by thymic selection in related and unrelated pairs, with a minor effect exerted by inherited differences. Normalized repertoire overlap was always slightly but never significantly higher in related than unrelated mother-child pairs. No persistent microchimeric T cell clones were detected, at a sensitivity of roughly 100 clones per million clonotypes. To look for features that set related mother-child pairs apart from unrelated individuals, the researchers ran deep NGS to compare the TCR beta repertoires of mothers and children. The mean age was approximately 41 +/- 4 years for the mothers and around 10 +/- 4 years for the children. After adapter ligation with NEBNext reagents, the libraries were sequenced on Illumina HiSeq 2000 with 100+100 nt paired-end reads. To prevent cross-contamination, the mother and child libraries were prepared a month apart and were sequenced in separate runs. For each donor, between 500,000 and 2,000,000 distinct TCR beta clonotypes were identified. Naive TCR beta clonotypes were estimated from low-frequency clonotypes matched to each donor's FACS-determined naive share, without sorting.

Recombination linked TRBV7-2 to TRBJ1-2; TRBD1 agrees with 7 junctional bases. The sample comprised blood. The receptor was isolated from a boy between 2 and 10 years old in good health. The CDR3 corresponds to CASSSQQGRVGYTF. The bases read TGTGCCAGCAGCTCACAACAGGGGAGAGTTGGCTACACCTTC.